Detailed here is one TCR beta chain. Its target is unknown. Between the trimmed V and J ends, which lost 0 bases and 9 bases, there was a span of 15 bases. The CDR3 contains 15 residues. The germline V gene has CDR1 LGHDT and CDR2 YNNKEL (reference sequence). Second-dose timings of about 4 or about 12 weeks were pooled. The protocol was immunoSEQ multiplex PCR, while the TCRdb copy is restricted to in-frame clones and leaves out a portion. This sample has some 86,000 clones; roughly 90% occur once, and the top ten carry 6% to 7.5%. These data originate in a study of T cell responses to AZD1222 COVID-19 vaccine. The study's findings and limits: Regions left unmutated in variants are reportedly the target of nearly half of spike-specific TCRs. Donors were largely white British and mainly female; clonal diversity was possibly underestimated. The study identified only six AZD1222 recipients as seropositive at baseline.

Sample: peripheral blood, taken 28 days after the second AZD1222 dose. The receptor was isolated from an adult who received the AZD1222 COVID-19 vaccine. The chain uses TRBV3-1 (or the pseudogene TRBV3-2) and TRBJ2-1, with D possibly being TRBD2 (6 bases). The CDR3: CASSQEPRLVGEQFF. CDR3 DNA: TGTGCCAGCAGCCAAGAACCCAGACTAGTAGGTGAGCAGTTCTTC.